Given below is one T cell receptor (beta chain) in context. Its antigen is not known. The sample is drawn from a study of blood T cells in healthy people across ages. Study results and caveats: The diversity estimates, figures obtained from one million T cells, were considered underestimates. TCR beta diversity, measured per million T cells, fell in a roughly linear way with age.

Germline values: CDR1 SQVTM, CDR2 ANQGSEA. J gave up 4 bases and V 2 bases, and 7 bases lay outside the gene matches. The CDR3 covers 15 residues. Combining a sample-barcoded 5' primer with a J-beta primer mix, a second PCR ran for roughly 7 to 12 cycles. Every single cDNA molecule received a tag from a template-switch adaptor with 12 random nucleotides. TCRdb fed the 5' RACE reads into MiXCR, producing one record per CDR3 protein. The table includes 700,000 or so distinct CDR3 sequences, about 20% detected once. What was sequenced was blood. The chain combines TRBV29-1 with TRBJ2-5, with 10 nucleotides matching TRBD2. This clonotype originated in a man between 65 and 85 years old in good health. The CDR3 bases are TGCAGCGTTGAACCCCGACTAGCGGGTCGAGAGACCCAGTACTTC. Translated, it gives CSVEPRLAGRETQYF.